One and the same sample provided the 30 T cell receptor beta chains below, sequenced in a study of PD-1 blockade in mismatch repair-deficient tumors (dated by TCRdb to the late 2010s). The library was obtained by the immunoSEQ multiplex PCR assay. Imported from immuneACCESS, the table was reduced by TCRdb to in-frame sequences with V and J called. These copies leave out some clones; in studies compared against another copy, an unresolved V gene accounts for under half, and the cause of the remainder is not known. Counted in this sample were 35,000 to 40,000 clones; about 76% of them appeared once. 22% of the sample rests with the top ten. The sample consisted of peripheral blood, taken 4 weeks after starting pembrolizumab. These receptors came from an adult with mismatch repair-deficient cancer.

This clone appeared a few times. The chain has TRBV7-2 and TRBJ1-5; possibly TRBD1 for D (6 bases). Germline lookup yields CDR1 SGHTA and CDR2 FQGNSA. The CDR3 covers 17 residues. V lost 2 bases, J lost 3 bases, and 17 bases lay in between. CDR3 loop: CASSLKLTGLSNQPQHF. DNA of the CDR3: TGTGCCAGCAGCTTAAAGTTGACAGGACTTTCCAATCAGCCCCAGCATTTT.

The chain links TRBV18 to TRBJ2-3; 10 nucleotides align to TRBD2. The junction had 8 bases not matched to a gene; V was cut back by 3 bases and J by 2 bases. In germline, CDR1 is KGHSH, CDR2 LQKENI. This CDR3 has 17 amino acids. The CDR3 spells CASSPSTSGLHTDTQYF. Here the CDR3 DNA reads TGTGCCAGCTCACCTTCGACTAGCGGGCTTCACACAGATACGCAGTATTTT.

The V gene is TRBV4-2, the J gene TRBJ1-1, with D unresolved. The V gene lost 0 bases and the J gene lost 1 base, with 9 bases spanning the gap. The CDR3 length is 15 residues. Looked up from germline, CDR1 is LGHNA and CDR2 is YNFKEQ. CDR3 region: CASSQDLGRNTEAFF. The CDR3 nucleotides are TGTGCCAGCAGCCAAGATCTAGGTAGGAACACTGAAGCTTTCTTT.

The V call is TRBV19, the J call TRBJ1-1; unclear D gene. This CDR3 spans 12 amino acids. Trimming stripped 1 base from V and 7 bases from J, with 7 bases between. CDR1 is LNHDA and CDR2 is SQIVND in the germline V gene (reference sequence). The CDR3 region is CASSIGDLEAFF. DNA for the CDR3: TGTGCCAGTAGTATAGGCGATCTTGAAGCTTTCTTT.

The rearrangement uses TRBV6-5 and TRBJ1-1; no clear D gene. Germline-derived CDR1 and CDR2 are MNHEY and SVGAGI. V dropped 5 bases and J dropped 1 base, with 8 bases sitting between them. The CDR3 is made up of 13 amino acids. CDR3 loop: CASSTRQNTEAFF. CDR3 sequence (DNA): TGTGCCAGCAGTACACGACAGAACACTGAAGCTTTCTTT.

This sequence joins TRBV27 and TRBJ2-7; 10 bases are a match to TRBD2. The J segment lost 0 bases and the V segment lost 6 bases, leaving 5 bases of the junction unmatched. Per germline, CDR1 MNHEY and CDR2 SMNVEV (reference sequence). CDR3 length: 15 residues. The CDR3 loop reads CASRSSGGTSYEQYF. CDR3 sequence (DNA): TGTGCCAGCAGATCTAGCGGGGGAACCTCCTACGAGCAGTACTTC.

V and J are TRBV7-8 and TRBJ2-2; no clear D. Trimming cost V 1 base and J 3 bases, with 9 bases left between them. Per germline, CDR1 SGHVS and CDR2 FQNEAQ. The CDR3 covers 15 residues. CDR3 residues: CASSLDIIDTGELFF. CDR3 sequence (DNA): TGTGCCAGCAGCTTAGATATCATAGACACCGGGGAGCTGTTTTTT.

In its sample, this clone was seen a few times. The rearrangement joins TRBV7-9 to TRBJ2-7, with 8 bases that match TRBD1. Germline CDR1 SEHNR, CDR2 FQNEAQ (reference sequence). The CDR3 is 16 amino acids. V dropped 4 bases and J dropped 1; count of bases not matched to a gene: 9. CDR3 coding DNA: TGTGCCAGCAGCTCAGATAGGACAGGGAGGTCCTACGAGCAGTACTTC. As protein: CASSSDRTGRSYEQYF. The full variable domain, completed using reference TRBV7-9 and TRBJ2-7, is DTGVSQNPRHKITKRGQNVTFRCDPISEHNRLYWYRQTLGQGPEFLTYFQNEAQLEKSRLLSDRFSAERPKGSFSTLEIQRTEQGDSAMYLCASSSDRTGRSYEQYFGPGTRLTVT.

V is TRBV6-5 and J is TRBJ2-3, with D maybe TRBD2 (6 bases). Germline lookup yields CDR1 MNHEY and CDR2 SVGAGI. This CDR3 comprises 15 residues. The V end lost 0 bases, the J end lost 3 bases, and 10 bases lay between the germline ends. The CDR3 sequence is CASSYSGTSTDTQYF. The CDR3 DNA reads as TGTGCCAGCAGTTACTCAGGGACTTCGACAGATACGCAGTATTTT.

This chain joins TRBV28 and TRBJ2-7, with D possibly matching TRBD1 (5 bases). V was pared by 5 bases and J by 6 bases, with 11 bases between. This CDR3 region has 12 residues. Per germline, CDR1 MDHEN and CDR2 SYDVKM. CDR3 sequence (DNA): TGTGCCAGCAGTCTGCAGGGATTCGAGCAGTACTTC. This encodes CASSLQGFEQYF.

The chain combines TRBV5-8 with TRBJ2-2, with D possibly being TRBD1 (6 bases). Trimming shortened V by 4 bases and J by 5 bases, and 21 bases separated the two germline ends. Germline V CDR1 and CDR2: SGHTS, YDEGEE. CDR3 size: 17 residues. CDR3: CASSPTGTRELTGELFF. The CDR3 bases are TGTGCCAGCAGCCCAACAGGGACCCGGGAATTGACCGGGGAGCTGTTTTTT.

The chain employs TRBV7-8 and TRBJ2-6, with D perhaps matching TRBD2 (6 bases). This CDR3 comprises 17 residues. Trimming stripped 5 bases from V and 2 bases from J, with 16 bases between. Per the germline V gene, CDR1 is SGHVS and CDR2 is FQNEAQ. In nucleotides, the CDR3 is TGTGCCAGCAGCCCCTATGGGGGGAACCCTGGGGCCAACGTCCTGACTTTC. Translation: CASSPYGGNPGANVLTF.

V usage is TRBV5-1 and J usage is TRBJ2-5; TRBD2 matches 13 bases. The germline V gene has CDR1 SGHRS and CDR2 YFSETQ. Losses at the gene ends were 5 bases for V and 5 bases for J; bases not matched to a gene: 9. The CDR3 consists of 16 residues. The CDR3 is CASRSGLAGEGETQYF. The CDR3 nucleotides are TGCGCCAGCAGATCCGGACTAGCGGGAGAGGGGGAGACCCAGTACTTC.

The chain recombines TRBV30 with TRBJ1-5; D gene ambiguous. The V and J ends lost 1 base and 2 bases respectively, with 6 bases between them. Germline V gene lookup returns CDR1 GTSNPN and CDR2 SVGIG (reference sequence). This CDR3 has 13 amino acids. The CDR3 reads CAWSGRGNQPQHF. The CDR3, as DNA: TGTGCCTGGAGTGGACGGGGCAATCAGCCCCAGCATTTT.

Only one count was recorded for this clone. The chain combines TRBV2 with TRBJ1-5; tentative D call: TRBD1 (6 bases). V lost 3 bases to trimming and J lost 3 bases, with 15 bases between them. The CDR3 is 16 residues long. Germline loops: CDR1 SNHLY, CDR2 FYNNEI. The CDR3 protein is CASSENSGAANQPQHF. CDR3 nucleotides: TGTGCCAGCAGTGAGAACTCAGGGGCGGCCAATCAGCCCCAGCATTTT.

The rearrangement joins TRBV30 to TRBJ2-3, with TRBD2 matching over 8 bases. Unmatched junction bases numbered 8, after V lost 5 bases and J lost 4 bases. Per the germline V gene, CDR1 is GTSNPN and CDR2 is SVGIG (reference sequence). The CDR3 runs to 14 residues. The CDR3 spells CAWDLTGGPDTQYF. The DNA of the CDR3 is TGTGCCTGGGATCTAACGGGGGGGCCAGATACGCAGTATTTT.

The chain combines TRBV4-1 with TRBJ2-1; 8 bases map to TRBD1. This CDR3 spans 15 amino acids. V dropped 1 base and J dropped 8; count of bases not matched to a gene: 7. The V gene's germline CDR1 is MGHRA and CDR2 YSYEKL. The CDR3 coding sequence is TGCGCCAGCAGCCAAGCAGGCGGACAGGGCTATGAGCAGTTCTTC. Translated, it gives CASSQAGGQGYEQFF.

This clone was seen at least ten times. The chain employs TRBV10-2 and TRBJ2-3, with D possibly TRBD2 on 5 matching bases. The germline V gene has CDR1 WSHSY and CDR2 SAAADI. This CDR3 contains 13 residues. V was shortened by 8 bases and J by 6 bases, with 15 bases between the two germline ends. The CDR3 DNA reads as TGCGCCAGCGAGGGTCCCCCACAGGATACGCAGTATTTT. It codes for CASEGPPQDTQYF.

The gene calls are TRBV18 and TRBJ2-5; no definite D call. The germline CDR1 and CDR2 sequences are KGHSH and LQKENI. The CDR3 is 15 amino acids. Trimming pared 0 bases from V and 4 bases from J, leaving 12 bases between. CDR3 DNA sequence: TGTGCCAGCTCACCACCGATGGTATTGGGAGAGACCCAGTACTTC. This codes for CASSPPMVLGETQYF. Filled out from reference TRBV18 and TRBJ2-5, the complete variable domain reads NAGVMQNPRHLVRRRGQEARLRCSPMKGHSHVYWYRQLPEEGLKFMVYLQKENIIDESGMPKERFSAEFPKEGPSILRIQQVVRGDSAAYFCASSPPMVLGETQYFGPGTRLLVL.

The chain carries TRBV19 and TRBJ2-7; TRBD2 aligns across 14 bases. V gave up 4 bases and J gave up 3 bases; unmatched junction bases: 2. Germline V gene sequence: CDR1 LNHDA, CDR2 SQIVND (reference sequence). CDR3 size: 15 residues. CDR3 residues: CASSTTSGRVYEQYF. CDR3 DNA sequence: TGTGCCAGTAGTACGACTAGCGGGAGGGTCTACGAGCAGTACTTC.

V and J are TRBV7-2 and TRBJ2-7, with TRBD2 identical over 7 bases. V shed 7 bases, J shed 6 bases, and the junction held 15 bases outside the gene matches. The length of the CDR3 is 15 residues. The germline V gene has CDR1 SGHTA and CDR2 FQGNSA. The CDR3 loop is CASTDRGGRGLEQYF. For the CDR3, the DNA is TGTGCCAGCACCGACCGGGGCGGGAGAGGGCTCGAGCAGTACTTC.

This clone was found many times. V gene TRBV12-5 combines with J gene TRBJ2-1, with D possibly matching TRBD2 (5 bases). V gave up 6 bases and J gave up 8 bases, with 8 bases separating them. The germline V gene has CDR1 LGHNT and CDR2 FRNRAP. The CDR3 length is 11 residues. The CDR3 DNA is TGTGCTAGTGGATACGGGGATGAGCAGTTCTTC. This codes for CASGYGDEQFF.

This clone was counted between two and nine times. The rearrangement uses TRBV11-3 and TRBJ1-4; TRBD1 matches at 11 bases. This CDR3 spans 15 amino acids. With V trimmed by 3 bases and J by 5 bases, 2 bases remained unmatched. The germline CDR1 and CDR2 sequences are SGHNT and YENEEA. The CDR3 nucleotides are TGTGCCAGCAGCTTCCGGACAGGGGGCAATGAAAAACTGTTTTTT. Amino acid sequence: CASSFRTGGNEKLFF.

The chain has TRBV28 and TRBJ2-7; 9 bases fit TRBD2. CDR1 MDHEN and CDR2 SYDVKM come from the germline V gene. This CDR3 comprises 17 residues. The V segment lost 2 bases and the J segment 7 bases; nucleotides outside the gene matches: 15. The CDR3 spells CASSLDSLAGFSGEQYF. CDR3 bases: TGTGCCAGCAGTTTAGACTCGCTAGCGGGATTTTCAGGAGAGCAGTACTTC.

The chain is built from TRBV5-6 and TRBJ2-3; D is unclear. The germline gives CDR1 SGHDT, CDR2 YYEEEE. V was shortened by 3 bases and J by 0 bases, with 5 bases between the two germline ends. This CDR3 has 13 residues. The DNA for the CDR3 is TGTGCCAGCAGCTCCGGAAGCACAGATACGCAGTATTTT. Protein sequence: CASSSGSTDTQYF.

V gene TRBV11-3 combines with J gene TRBJ1-2, with TRBD1 matching over 7 bases. This CDR3 is built from 14 residues. V lost 5 bases to trimming and J lost 3 bases; unmatched junction nucleotides: 6. Germline CDR1 SGHNT, CDR2 YENEEA. In DNA form, the CDR3 reads TGTGCCAGCAGCCCGCGGACAGGATACTATGGCTACACCTTC. Residues: CASSPRTGYYGYTF.

The CDR3 region is CASSPWDGYEQYF. DNA of the CDR3: TGCGCCAGCAGCCCGTGGGACGGCTACGAGCAGTACTTC. The chain recombines TRBV5-1 with TRBJ2-7, with D perhaps given as TRBD1 or TRBD2 (5 bases each). This CDR3 region has 13 residues. V lost 4 bases and J lost 3, with 11 bases in between. Germline values: CDR1 SGHRS, CDR2 YFSETQ.

The V call is TRBV29-1, the J call TRBJ2-3; 13 bases are shared with TRBD2. CDR3 length: 18 amino acids. Germline V gene sequence: CDR1 SQVTM, CDR2 ANQGSEA. V shed 7 bases, J shed 3 bases, and the junction held 16 bases outside the gene matches. The CDR3 DNA reads as TGCAGCGCACTACTAGCGGGAGGGCAAATGGATACGACAGATACGCAGTATTTT. Translation gives CSALLAGGQMDTTDTQYF.

The chain uses TRBV7-9 and TRBJ1-1, with D tentatively TRBD1 (5 bases). Germline V gives CDR1 SEHNR, CDR2 FQNEAQ (reference sequence). Between the trimmed V and J ends, which lost 4 bases and 1 base, there was a span of 16 bases. This CDR3 spans 16 amino acids. The CDR3 DNA reads as TGTGCCAGCAGCTCTTTACCCGGGACGGGGAACACTGAAGCTTTCTTT. Its translation is CASSSLPGTGNTEAFF.

V is TRBV11-3 and J is TRBJ2-7, with D perhaps TRBD1 (6 bases). Deletions cut 5 bases from V and 2 bases from J, with 16 bases between. Germline V gene sequence: CDR1 SGHNT, CDR2 YENEEA. The CDR3 length is 15 residues. The CDR3 bases are TGTGCCAGCAGCCAAGGAAACCGGGACACCTACGAGCAGTACTTC. Its protein is CASSQGNRDTYEQYF.